These 20 T cell receptor beta chains were sequenced from one sample in a study of T cell responses to AZD1222 COVID-19 vaccine. Repertoires were generated with immunoSEQ multiplex PCR, while TCRdb's copy carries only in-frame clones and drops some. The sample has about 190,000 clones, approximately 94% seen once. Sequenced here: peripheral blood, sampled on day 0 of AZD1222 vaccination. These receptors all stem from an adult in good health.

The rearrangement joins TRBV29-1 to TRBJ2-2, with a possible D match to TRBD1 (6 bases). V gave up 6 bases and J gave up 4 bases, with 15 bases separating them. This CDR3 has 14 residues. The V gene's germline CDR1 is SQVTM and CDR2 ANQGSEA. CDR3 in amino acids: CSVTGDRSTGELFF. In DNA, the CDR3 is TGCAGCGTCACCGGTGACAGGAGCACCGGGGAGCTGTTTTTT.

This clone is a singleton in its sample. V gene TRBV15 combines with J gene TRBJ2-1; the match to TRBD2 covers 7 bases. The CDR3 runs 15 residues. Trimming cost V 3 bases and J 5 bases; bases outside gene matches: 7. The germline V gene has CDR1 LNHNV and CDR2 YYDKDF (reference sequence). The CDR3 sequence: CATSSLNRGDNEQFF. CDR3 nucleotide sequence: TGTGCCACCAGCAGTCTTAACCGGGGGGACAATGAGCAGTTCTTC.

CDR3 DNA: TGTGCCAGCAAGGTCCAGGCCAATCAGCCCCAGCATTTT. It codes for CASKVQANQPQHF. J is TRBJ1-5 and V is TRBV6-5; D gene unclear. V lost 7 bases and J 3 bases, leaving 10 bases between the germline ends. CDR1 and CDR2 (germline): MNHEY, SVGAGI. The CDR3 totals 13 residues.

The chain has TRBV18 and TRBJ2-3, with TRBD2 identical over 12 bases. The CDR3 extends over 15 amino acids. Germline V lookup: CDR1 KGHSH, CDR2 LQKENI. V lost 5 bases and J lost 3; bases outside the gene matches: 3. CDR3 nucleotides: TGTGCCAGCTCATCAACTAGCGGGAGGACAGATACGCAGTATTTT. It encodes CASSSTSGRTDTQYF.

The V and J genes are TRBV5-5 and TRBJ2-5; the D is unclear. The CDR3 has 13 residues. The germline V gene encodes CDR1 SGHKS and CDR2 YYEKEE (reference sequence). The V end lost 0 bases, the J end lost 1 base, and 4 bases lay between the germline ends. Here the CDR3 reads CASSLGPQETQYF. The CDR3, as DNA: TGTGCCAGCAGCTTGGGACCCCAAGAGACCCAGTACTTC. The full variable domain, in which reference TRBV5-5 and TRBJ2-5 provide the parts outside the CDR3, is DAGVTQSPTHLIKTRGQQVTLRCSPISGHKSVSWYQQVLGQGPQFIFQYYEKEERGRGNFPDRFSARQFPNYSSELNVNALLLGDSALYLCASSLGPQETQYFGPGTRLLVL.

The V gene is TRBV6-4, the J gene TRBJ2-1; TRBD2 aligns across 10 bases. The germline V gene encodes CDR1 MRHNA and CDR2 SNTAGT. The CDR3 is 15 residues long. The ends lost 6 bases at V and 6 bases at J; junction bases unmatched: 8. The CDR3 sequence is CASSELAGPPNEQFF. The CDR3 nucleotides read TGTGCCAGCAGCGAACTAGCGGGGCCCCCCAATGAGCAGTTCTTC.

V is TRBV19 and J is TRBJ1-5; D call uncertain. V was clipped by 2 bases and J by 5 bases, with 16 bases between them. The CDR3 contains 16 residues. Germline V CDR1 and CDR2: LNHDA, SQIVND (reference sequence). DNA for the CDR3: TGTGCCAGTAGTATAAGGGTTAAATCGGATCATCAGCCCCAGCATTTT. Protein product: CASSIRVKSDHQPQHF.

This chain joins TRBV7-8 and TRBJ2-2; maybe TRBD1 (5 bases). Germline loops: CDR1 SGHVS, CDR2 FQNEAQ. The length of the CDR3 is 16 residues. Between the trimmed V and J ends, which lost 1 base and 2 bases, there was a span of 11 bases. The CDR3 here is CASSLDGRVNTGELFF. The CDR3 coding sequence is TGTGCCAGCAGCTTAGATGGCAGGGTTAACACCGGGGAGCTGTTTTTT.

The V call is TRBV6-2 or TRBV6-3, the J call TRBJ2-7; TRBD2 might be the D (6 bases). The germline CDR1 and CDR2 sequences are MNHEY and SVGEGT. V shed 6 bases and J shed 6 bases, with 15 bases lying between them. This CDR3 has 13 amino acids. CDR3 DNA: TGTGCCAGCAGCAGTAAAGCCGGGGGCGAGCAGTACTTC. It encodes CASSSKAGGEQYF.

The rearrangement links TRBV25-1 to TRBJ2-3, with 14 bases fitting TRBD2. The CDR3 runs 17 residues. Germline trimming cut 4 bases from V and 4 bases from J; bases unmatched to any gene: 7. CDR1 is MGHDK and CDR2 is SYGVNS in the germline V gene. The CDR3 region is CASSGPGTSGSPDTQYF. The CDR3 nucleotides are TGTGCCAGCAGTGGACCGGGGACTAGCGGGAGTCCAGATACGCAGTATTTT.

This clone was seen only a few times. This chain connects TRBV6-5 to TRBJ1-2; perhaps TRBD1 as D (5 bases). The CDR3 is 15 residues long. Germline V lookup: CDR1 MNHEY, CDR2 SVGAGI. Trimming shortened V by 5 bases and J by 2 bases, and 15 bases separated the two germline ends. CDR3 nucleotide sequence: TGTGCCAGCAGTACTCCGGGGGAATTCAACTATGGCTACACCTTC. As protein: CASSTPGEFNYGYTF.

The chain uses TRBV10-3 and TRBJ2-7; perhaps D is TRBD1 or TRBD2 (6 bases each). CDR3 length equals 14 residues. Germline V gives CDR1 ENHRY, CDR2 SYGVKD. The V end was cut by 10 bases, the J end by 3 bases, with 19 bases between. The CDR3 coding sequence is TGTGCCACGCTCTGGGAAGGAGGGGGCTACGAGCAGTACTTC. This encodes CATLWEGGGYEQYF.

This clone appeared once. The chain employs TRBV10-3 and TRBJ2-3; D is ambiguous. This CDR3 contains 17 residues. Trimming took 2 bases from V and 1 from J, leaving 16 bases between them. The germline V gene encodes CDR1 ENHRY and CDR2 SYGVKD. The CDR3 region has the DNA TGTGCCATCAGTGAGGCCCCCAGGATTCAGGGCACAGATACGCAGTATTTT. It specifies CAISEAPRIQGTDTQYF.

The V and J genes are TRBV4-3 and TRBJ2-3; TRBD2 aligns across 8 bases. In germline, CDR1 is LGHNA, CDR2 YSLEER. V lost 4 bases, J lost 0 bases, and 6 bases stayed unmatched. The CDR3 length is 16 residues. The CDR3 DNA is TGCGCCAGCAGCCGTAGCGGGGCCGGTAGCACAGATACGCAGTATTTT. This encodes CASSRSGAGSTDTQYF.

The rearrangement joins TRBV7-8 to TRBJ2-7; D is undetermined. CDR3 length equals 14 residues. Germline V gene sequence: CDR1 SGHVS, CDR2 FQNEAQ. V lost 5 bases and J lost 5, with 16 bases in between. The CDR3 loop is CASSPRRAPDEQYF. Written as DNA, the CDR3 is TGTGCCAGCAGCCCGCGGCGAGCGCCCGACGAGCAGTACTTC.

This clone appeared a single time. The chain carries TRBV5-1 and TRBJ2-1, with 8 bases identical to TRBD1. Germline assignment: CDR1 SGHRS and CDR2 YFSETQ. This CDR3 spans 15 amino acids. V shed 4 bases and J 0 bases; nucleotides not matched to a gene: 3. The CDR3 loop reads CASSVTGDSYNEQFF. The CDR3 DNA follows: TGCGCCAGCAGCGTGACAGGGGACTCCTACAATGAGCAGTTCTTC.

The chain recombines TRBV25-1 with TRBJ2-2; D remains ambiguous. There are 10 residues in the CDR3. Per germline, CDR1 MGHDK and CDR2 SYGVNS. Trimming stripped 10 bases from V and 7 bases from J, with 7 bases between. DNA of the CDR3: TGTGCCACCCATCTCGGGGAGCTGTTTTTT. Encoded protein: CATHLGELFF.

V and J are TRBV11-1 and TRBJ2-7; the D gene is possibly TRBD1 (5 bases). Germline V gene sequence: CDR1 SGHAT, CDR2 FQDESV (reference sequence). V dropped 3 bases and J dropped 3 bases, with 12 bases sitting between them. This CDR3 is 14 amino acids long. The CDR3 region is CASSLGRQFYEQYF. CDR3 bases: TGTGCCAGCAGCTTGGGTCGACAGTTCTACGAGCAGTACTTC.

The CDR3 DNA follows: TGTGCCAGCACCTACACAGATACGCAGTATTTT. Its translation: CASTYTDTQYF. This rearrangement joins TRBV28 to TRBJ2-3; D uncertain. The ends were cut back, 7 bases at V and 2 bases at J, with 4 bases in the middle. Germline assignment: CDR1 MDHEN and CDR2 SYDVKM. The CDR3 extends over 11 amino acids.

The chain employs TRBV27 and TRBJ2-1; TRBD1 matches at 9 bases. The CDR3 has 15 amino acids. V lost 4 bases to trimming and J lost 4 bases; unmatched junction nucleotides: 5. Looked up from germline, CDR1 is MNHEY and CDR2 is SMNVEV (reference sequence). CDR3 sequence reads: CASSWTGVPYNEQFF. The CDR3 coding sequence is TGTGCCAGCAGTTGGACAGGGGTTCCGTACAATGAGCAGTTCTTC.